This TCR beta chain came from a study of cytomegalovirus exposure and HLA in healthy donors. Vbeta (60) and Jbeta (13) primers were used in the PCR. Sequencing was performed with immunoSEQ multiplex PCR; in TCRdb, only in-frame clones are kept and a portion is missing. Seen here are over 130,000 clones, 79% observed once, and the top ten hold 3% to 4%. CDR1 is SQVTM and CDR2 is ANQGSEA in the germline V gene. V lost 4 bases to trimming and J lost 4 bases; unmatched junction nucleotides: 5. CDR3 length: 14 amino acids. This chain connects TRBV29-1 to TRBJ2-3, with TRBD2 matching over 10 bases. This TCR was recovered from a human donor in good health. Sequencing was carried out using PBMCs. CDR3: CSVVLAGRSDTQYF. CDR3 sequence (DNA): TGCAGCGTTGTACTAGCGGGGAGGTCAGATACGCAGTATTTT.